The sequence of this T cell receptor beta chain was determined in a study of blood T cells in healthy people across ages. Study-wide points: When set beside aged donors, long-lived donors presented more naive CD4+ cells and higher diversity.

Trimming shortened V by 3 bases and J by 8 bases, and 18 bases separated the two germline ends. Per germline, CDR1 SGDLS and CDR2 YYNGEE. This CDR3 contains 15 residues. Of note for this clonotype: Its antigen remains unknown. This may be a read error, as it is one base from a much larger clone.

Then a second PCR, running about 7 to 11 cycles, was carried out with a sample-barcoded 5' primer and a J-beta primer mix. TCRdb itself ran the 5' RACE reads through MiXCR, one entry per CDR3 protein. The sample contains 700,000 to 800,000 distinct CDR3 sequences, roughly 44% of which appear only once. The V gene is TRBV9, the J gene TRBJ2-1; maybe TRBD1 (5 bases). The TCR originated in a woman in her fifties or sixties in good health. Sequences were obtained from blood. CDR3 in amino acids: CASSGTAGKGHEQFF. CDR3 DNA: TGTGCCAGCAGCGGAACGGCAGGGAAGGGTCATGAGCAGTTCTTC.